This T cell receptor (beta chain) was sequenced for a study of cytomegalovirus exposure and HLA in healthy donors. Study summary: Tens of millions of unique TCRs from HLA-typed donors were held in an early release of data. Regarding the study as a whole: A later analysis linked a missense variant in DCLRE1C to the trimming of TCR beta V and J genes. Most TCR sequences were seen very rarely across donors, but some public TCRs occurred in many.

About this clone itself: Its antigen is unidentified.

Primers: 60 Vbeta forward and 13 Jbeta reverse. Original processing notes: Unique TCR beta chains totaled 80 million to 100 million in a later count, with approximately 11 million of them shared. The method was immunoSEQ multiplex PCR; TCRdb's version includes in-frame clones alone and lacks a portion of them. Clone size and the V and J calls come from that table; the DNA yielded D and trimming. The repertoire holds 100,000 to 150,000 clones, about 83% seen once, with 3.6% in the top ten. The CDR3 runs 16 residues. Trimming took off 1 base at V and 5 bases at J, with 14 bases between the two ends. Germline V gene sequence: CDR1 SGHTA, CDR2 FQGNSA.

Sequencing input: PBMCs. The TCR comes from a middle-aged woman in good health and CMV-seropositive. The chain uses TRBV7-2 and TRBJ2-2; D perhaps matches TRBD2 (7 bases). The CDR3: CASSLVAGAGTGELFF. Written as DNA, the CDR3 is TGTGCCAGCAGCTTAGTGGCGGGGGCGGGGACCGGGGAGCTGTTTTTT.